These 29 T cell receptor beta chains were all obtained from the same sample, sequenced in a study of blood T cells in healthy people across ages. A sample-barcoded 5' primer and a J-beta primer mix were used in a second PCR of about 7 to 11 cycles. TCRdb re-called the 5' RACE reads with MiXCR, one entry per CDR3 protein. The table lists 700,000 or so distinct CDR3 sequences, about a fifth of them singletons, with roughly 22% in the top ten. Sample: blood. These receptor sequences come from a man between 65 and 85 years old in good health.

The rearrangement uses TRBV3-1 and TRBJ2-2, with TRBD1 identical over 8 bases. The CDR3 is made up of 16 amino acids. Trimming cost V 4 bases and J 4 bases; bases outside gene matches: 8. Germline CDR1 and CDR2: LGHDT and YNNKEL (reference sequence). The CDR3 DNA reads as TGTGCCAGCAGCCGCAGTGACAGGGGTGGCACCGGGGAGCTGTTTTTT. The encoded protein is CASSRSDRGGTGELFF.

This clonotype was detected a few times. The rearrangement links TRBV11-3 to TRBJ2-5; the match to TRBD2 covers 11 bases. TRBJ2-1 explains the end of the DNA better; the J call may be wrong. The germline V gene has CDR1 SGHNT and CDR2 YENEEA. This CDR3 comprises 16 residues. The CDR3 nucleotides are TGTGCCAGCAGCTCTTTCCTGACTAGCGGGAAAGATGAGCAGTTCTTC. It codes for CASSSFLTSGKDEQFF.

Only a few counts were recorded for this clonotype. The chain joins TRBV12-3 or TRBV12-4 to TRBJ1-2; possible D gene TRBD1, 6 bases. This CDR3 region has 13 residues. Trimming cost V 7 bases and J 3 bases, with 12 bases left between them. The CDR3 DNA reads TGTGCCAGCACCCCCCAGGGGCACTATGGCTACACCTTC. Protein product: CASTPQGHYGYTF.

The V and J genes are TRBV2 and TRBJ1-4, with TRBD1 matching over 9 bases. V was pared by 8 bases and J by 6 bases, with 4 bases of the junction left unmatched. CDR3 length equals 13 residues. Germline V lookup: CDR1 SNHLY, CDR2 FYNNEI. The CDR3 loop reads CASLRDRDEKLFF. The CDR3 DNA sequence: TGTGCCAGCCTGCGGGACAGGGATGAAAAACTGTTTTTT.

This sequence joins TRBV10-3 and TRBJ2-5; D is unresolved. The end of the DNA is better explained by TRBJ2-1, so the J call may be wrong. CDR3 length equals 12 residues. Germline values: CDR1 ENHRY, CDR2 SYGVKD. CDR3 DNA sequence: TGTGCCATCAGTGAGTGGCGCAATGAGCAGTTCTTC. Its translation: CAISEWRNEQFF.

This clonotype was recorded many times. The chain carries TRBV7-9 and TRBJ1-1; D is perhaps TRBD1 (5 bases). V was clipped by 3 bases and J by 2 bases, with 10 bases between them. The CDR3 runs 14 residues. Germline lookup yields CDR1 SEHNR and CDR2 FQNEAQ (reference sequence). The CDR3 DNA is TGTGCCAGCAGCTTTTTCAGGGATAACACTGAAGCTTTCTTT. Translated, it gives CASSFFRDNTEAFF.

V is TRBV12-3 or TRBV12-4 and J is TRBJ2-1; either TRBD1 or TRBD2 may supply D (5 bases each). The CDR3 extends over 11 amino acids. V lost 7 bases and J 12 bases, leaving 13 bases between the germline ends. The CDR3 DNA reads as TGTGCCAGCACCATATTGGGACGGCAGTTCTTC. Translation: CASTILGRQFF.

A few counts support this clonotype. The genes are TRBV4-2 and TRBJ2-1, with TRBD2 matching 10 bases. Germline V CDR1 and CDR2: LGHNA, YNFKEQ. Losses at the gene ends were 0 bases for V and 8 bases for J; bases not matched to a gene: 7. The CDR3 contains 16 residues. CDR3 nucleotides: TGTGCCAGCAGCCAAGAATCCCTAGCGGGGGTTGATGAGCAGTTCTTC. This codes for CASSQESLAGVDEQFF.

V usage is TRBV12-3 or TRBV12-4 and J usage is TRBJ1-6; 8 bases are shared with TRBD1. J lost 7 bases, V lost 5 bases, and 7 bases had no gene match. CDR3 length equals 15 residues. The CDR3 coding sequence is TGTGCCAGCAGTCCGCGGACAGGGAGCAATTCACCCCTCCACTTT. Protein product: CASSPRTGSNSPLHF.

This clonotype was observed a handful of times. This chain links TRBV5-1 with TRBJ1-6, with D unclear. V lost 4 bases to trimming and J lost 7 bases, with 9 bases between them. The CDR3 totals 13 residues. Germline V gene lookup returns CDR1 SGHRS and CDR2 YFSETQ. The CDR3 DNA reads TGCGCCAGCAGCGCCGGACCCAATTCACCCCTCCACTTT. This encodes CASSAGPNSPLHF.

This clonotype has a single count. The chain has TRBV10-3 and TRBJ2-7; 10 bases agree with TRBD1. The junction had 13 bases not matched to a gene; V was cut back by 6 bases and J by 5 bases. Looked up from germline, CDR1 is ENHRY and CDR2 is SYGVKD. This CDR3 has 16 amino acids. In nucleotides, the CDR3 is TGTGCCATCAGGGGAACCGGGACAGGGGCGACGAACGAGCAGTACGTC. Translating it yields CAIRGTGTGATNEQYV.

This clonotype showed up just a few times. The V gene is TRBV9, the J gene TRBJ2-3, with 13 bases identical to TRBD2. The germline V gene encodes CDR1 SGDLS and CDR2 YYNGEE. V lost 0 bases to trimming and J lost 3 bases; unmatched junction nucleotides: 4. The CDR3 loop spans 17 amino acids. CDR3 residues: CASSVGGLAGATDTQYF. The CDR3 coding sequence is TGTGCCAGCAGCGTAGGAGGACTAGCGGGAGCAACAGATACGCAGTATTTT.

The rearrangement links TRBV28 to TRBJ1-1; 8 bases fit TRBD1. The CDR3 has 16 amino acids. V dropped 6 bases and J dropped 1; count of bases not matched to a gene: 10. The germline V gene encodes CDR1 MDHEN and CDR2 SYDVKM. CDR3 in DNA: TGTGCCAGCAGCACACCCCGGACAGGGCGGAACACTGAAGCTTTCTTT. This gives the protein CASSTPRTGRNTEAFF.

This rearrangement joins TRBV4-2 to TRBJ2-1; D tentatively reads TRBD1 or TRBD2 (6 bases each). The CDR3 has 16 amino acids. In germline, CDR1 is LGHNA, CDR2 YNFKEQ. The germline V and J ends were trimmed by 1 base and 6 bases, with 16 bases remaining between them. In nucleotides, the CDR3 is TGTGCCAGCAGCCAAGGTTCGGGGGCAGCCCTCAATGAGCAGTTCTTC. Translation gives CASSQGSGAALNEQFF.

This clonotype was seen a few times. V is TRBV7-2 and J is TRBJ1-5, with 9 bases fitting TRBD1. Losses at the gene ends were 4 bases for V and 6 bases for J; bases not matched to a gene: 4. Germline V gene sequence: CDR1 SGHTA, CDR2 FQGNSA. CDR3 length: 14 amino acids. This chain's CDR3 is CASSSTGGLQPQHF. CDR3 sequence (DNA): TGTGCCAGCAGCTCAACAGGGGGCCTTCAGCCCCAGCATTTT.

This clonotype was counted only a few times. This chain connects TRBV6-5 to TRBJ1-2; tentative D call: TRBD1 (5 bases). CDR1 MNHEY and CDR2 SVGAGI come from the germline V gene. This CDR3 spans 16 amino acids. Trimming stripped 0 bases from V and 5 bases from J, with 16 bases between. The CDR3 loop is CASSYSGIPGGYGYTF. In DNA form, the CDR3 reads TGTGCCAGCAGTTACTCGGGGATCCCGGGGGGGTATGGCTACACCTTC.

This clonotype was detected many times. The chain has TRBV7-9 and TRBJ2-1; a possible D gene is TRBD2 (5 bases). CDR1 and CDR2 from the germline V gene are SEHNR and FQNEAQ (reference sequence). The CDR3 length is 13 residues. V was trimmed by 7 bases and J by 5 bases, leaving 12 bases between them. CDR3 sequence: CASTNIGDNEQFF. The CDR3 DNA reads TGTGCCAGCACTAACATCGGGGACAATGAGCAGTTCTTC.

The rearrangement joins TRBV12-3 or TRBV12-4 to TRBJ2-3; TRBD2 matches 13 bases. The trim removed 6 bases at V and 9 bases at J, leaving 6 bases unmatched. The CDR3 contains 14 residues. In DNA form, the CDR3 reads TGTGCCAGCAGCCGGACTAGCGGGAGTCCCACGCAGTATTTT. This encodes CASSRTSGSPTQYF.

The chain carries TRBV20-1 and TRBJ2-7; possibly TRBD2 for D (6 bases). V lost 5 bases to trimming and J lost 2 bases, with 19 bases between them. CDR1 is DFQATT and CDR2 is SNEGSKA in the germline V gene (reference sequence). The CDR3 length is 15 residues. CDR3 region: CSASDSGVAAYEQYF. The CDR3 DNA reads as TGCAGTGCTTCCGACAGCGGAGTAGCGGCCTACGAGCAGTACTTC.

The gene calls are TRBV7-2 and TRBJ2-1; 8 bases are shared with TRBD1. The end of the DNA aligns better with TRBJ2-7, so the J call may be wrong. Germline lookup yields CDR1 SGHTA and CDR2 FQGNSA. This CDR3 is 15 amino acids long. CDR3 protein: CASSSRQGRINEQYF. For the CDR3, the DNA is TGTGCCAGCAGCTCCCGACAGGGGCGTATCAACGAGCAGTACTTC.

This chain joins TRBV24-1 and TRBJ2-1; TRBD2 is a possible D gene (5 bases). The V gene lost 11 bases and the J gene lost 5 bases, with 15 bases spanning the gap. This CDR3 contains 13 residues. Germline values: CDR1 KGHDR, CDR2 SFDVKD. The DNA for the CDR3 is TGTGCCAGCGGTGGGGAGTCCCACAATGAGCAGTTCTTC. Protein sequence: CASGGESHNEQFF.

This chain links TRBV6-5 with TRBJ1-1, with unresolved D. CDR1 is MNHEY, CDR2 SVGAGI, per germline. Deletions cut 5 bases from V and 1 base from J, with 11 bases between. This CDR3 has 14 residues. CDR3 in amino acids: CASSRGGQNTEAFF. The CDR3, as DNA: TGTGCCAGCAGTAGAGGAGGGCAGAACACTGAAGCTTTCTTT.

This clonotype has only a few counts. J is TRBJ1-6 and V is TRBV4-2; D gene uncertain. The CDR3 contains 14 residues. The V end was cut by 0 bases, the J end by 7 bases, with 7 bases between. Per the germline V gene, CDR1 is LGHNA and CDR2 is YNFKEQ. This chain's CDR3 is CASSQDNPNSPLHF. DNA for the CDR3: TGTGCCAGCAGCCAAGATAATCCCAATTCACCCCTCCACTTT.

The sample holds a few counts of this clonotype. The chain couples TRBV12-3 or TRBV12-4 to TRBJ2-3, with TRBD2 as a possible D gene (6 bases). Between the trimmed V and J ends, which lost 3 bases and 2 bases, there was a span of 12 bases. The CDR3 loop spans 15 amino acids. In DNA form, the CDR3 reads TGTGCCAGCAGTTTGTTCGGCGGGAACACAGATACGCAGTATTTT. Its protein is CASSLFGGNTDTQYF.

The chain uses TRBV20-1 and TRBJ1-3; the match to TRBD1 covers 7 bases. This CDR3 contains 16 residues. The J segment lost 0 bases and the V segment lost 0 bases, leaving 5 bases of the junction unmatched. Per the germline V gene, CDR1 is DFQATT and CDR2 is SNEGSKA (reference sequence). CDR3 residues: CSARDGTVDSGNTIYF. The CDR3 DNA reads TGCAGTGCTAGAGATGGGACAGTCGACTCTGGAAACACCATATATTTT.

This clonotype was observed at least ten times. The chain combines TRBV7-9 with TRBJ1-1, with D perhaps matching TRBD1 (5 bases). Trimming stripped 1 base from V and 4 bases from J, with 10 bases between. The CDR3 has 14 residues. Germline V gene sequence: CDR1 SEHNR, CDR2 FQNEAQ (reference sequence). CDR3 coding DNA: TGTGCCAGCAGCTTAGGCAGGGAGGTCACTGAAGCTTTCTTT. It encodes CASSLGREVTEAFF.

This clonotype was counted many times. J is TRBJ2-5 and V is TRBV13; D remains unclear. The CDR3 runs to 14 residues. CDR1 PRHDT and CDR2 FYEKMQ come from the germline V gene (reference sequence). With 0 bases removed from V and 1 base from J, the gap between germline ends came to 6 bases. The CDR3 bases are TGTGCCAGCAGCTTAGGAGGGTTCCAAGAGACCCAGTACTTC. Encoded protein: CASSLGGFQETQYF. Supplemented by reference TRBV13 and TRBJ2-5, the full variable domain reads AAGVIQSPRHLIKEKRETATLKCYPIPRHDTVYWYQQGPGQDPQFLISFYEKMQSDKGSIPDRFSAQQFSDYHSELNMSSLELGDSALYFCASSLGGFQETQYFGPGTRLLVL.

This clonotype occurred a few times. The chain combines TRBV12-3 or TRBV12-4 with TRBJ1-4, with D perhaps matching TRBD1 (5 bases). This CDR3 has 14 amino acids. The V end lost 3 bases, the J end lost 2 bases, and 7 bases lay between the germline ends. Here the CDR3 reads CASSLGETNEKLFF. CDR3 coding DNA: TGTGCCAGCAGTTTGGGGGAGACTAATGAAAAACTGTTTTTT.

This clonotype was seen at least ten times. V gene TRBV12-3 or TRBV12-4 combines with J gene TRBJ2-5; D is undetermined. The ends were cut back, 6 bases at V and 5 bases at J, with 7 bases in the middle. CDR3 size: 11 residues. The chain's CDR3 is CASRGSETQYF. CDR3 DNA: TGTGCCAGCAGGGGCAGTGAGACCCAGTACTTC.